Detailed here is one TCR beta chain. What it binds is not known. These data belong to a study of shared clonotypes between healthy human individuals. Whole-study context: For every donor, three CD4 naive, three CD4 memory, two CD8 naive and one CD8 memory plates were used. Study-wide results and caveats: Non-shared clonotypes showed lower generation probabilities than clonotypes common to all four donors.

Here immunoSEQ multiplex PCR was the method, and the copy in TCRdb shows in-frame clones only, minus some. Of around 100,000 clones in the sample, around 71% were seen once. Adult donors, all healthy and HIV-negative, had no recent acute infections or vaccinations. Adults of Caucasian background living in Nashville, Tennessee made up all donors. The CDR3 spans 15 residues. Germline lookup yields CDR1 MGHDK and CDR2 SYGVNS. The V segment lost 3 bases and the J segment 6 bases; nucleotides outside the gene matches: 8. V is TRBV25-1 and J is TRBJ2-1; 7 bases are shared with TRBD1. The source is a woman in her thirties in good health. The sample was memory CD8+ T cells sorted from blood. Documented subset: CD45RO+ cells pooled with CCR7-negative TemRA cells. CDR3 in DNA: TGTGCCAGCAGTGAGGTTGGGACAGACGTCAATGAGCAGTTCTTC. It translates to CASSEVGTDVNEQFF. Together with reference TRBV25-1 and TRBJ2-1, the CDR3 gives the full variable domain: EADIYQTPRYLVIGTGKKITLECSQTMGHDKMYWYQQDPGMELHLIHYSYGVNSTEKGDLSSESTVSRIRTEHFPLTLESARPSHTSQYLCASSEVGTDVNEQFFGPGTRLTVL.